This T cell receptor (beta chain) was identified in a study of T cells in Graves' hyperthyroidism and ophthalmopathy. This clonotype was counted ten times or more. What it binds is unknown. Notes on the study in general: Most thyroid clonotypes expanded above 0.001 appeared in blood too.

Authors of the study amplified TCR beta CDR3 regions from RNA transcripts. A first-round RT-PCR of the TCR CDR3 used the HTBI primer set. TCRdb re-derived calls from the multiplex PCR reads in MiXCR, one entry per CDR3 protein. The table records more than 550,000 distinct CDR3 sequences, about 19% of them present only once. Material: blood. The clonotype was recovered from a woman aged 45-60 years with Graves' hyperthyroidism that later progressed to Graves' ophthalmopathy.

This chain's CDR3 is CASSFSGTKETQYF. For the CDR3, the DNA is TGTGCCAGCAGTTTTTCCGGGACTAAAGAGACCCAGTACTTC. This sequence joins TRBV27 and TRBJ2-5; 7 bases align to TRBD2. The CDR3 totals 14 residues. Trimming removed 3 bases from V and 3 bases from J; junction bases left unmatched: 4. Germline assignment: CDR1 MNHEY and CDR2 SMNVEV (reference sequence).